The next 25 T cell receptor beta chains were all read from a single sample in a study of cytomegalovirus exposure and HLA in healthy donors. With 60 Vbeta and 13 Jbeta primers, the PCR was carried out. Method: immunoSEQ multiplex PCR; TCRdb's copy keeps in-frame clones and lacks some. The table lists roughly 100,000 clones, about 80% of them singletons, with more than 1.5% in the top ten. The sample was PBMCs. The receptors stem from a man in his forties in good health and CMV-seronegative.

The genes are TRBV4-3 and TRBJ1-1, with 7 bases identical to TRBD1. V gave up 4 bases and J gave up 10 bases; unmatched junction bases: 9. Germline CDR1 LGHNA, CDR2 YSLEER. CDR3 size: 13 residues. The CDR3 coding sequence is TGCGCCAGCAGCCCTGACAGGGAAGGGTCAGCTTTCTTT. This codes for CASSPDREGSAFF.

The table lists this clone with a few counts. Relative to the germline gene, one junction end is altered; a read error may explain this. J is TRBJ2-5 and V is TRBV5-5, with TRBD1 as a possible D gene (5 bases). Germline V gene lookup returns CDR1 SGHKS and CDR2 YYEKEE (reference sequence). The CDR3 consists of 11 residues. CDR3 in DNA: TGTGCCAGCAGCTTGGACTCCAGGGTTGACTTC. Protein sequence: CASSLDSRVDF. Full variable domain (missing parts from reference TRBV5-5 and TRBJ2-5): DAGVTQSPTHLIKTRGQQVTLRCSPISGHKSVSWYQQVLGQGPQFIFQYYEKEERGRGNFPDRFSARQFPNYSSELNVNALLLGDSALYLCASSLDSRVDFGPGTRLLVL.

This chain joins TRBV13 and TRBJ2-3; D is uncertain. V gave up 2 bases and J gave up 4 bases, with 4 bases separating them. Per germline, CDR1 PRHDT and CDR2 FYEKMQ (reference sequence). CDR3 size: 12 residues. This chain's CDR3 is CASSLTADTQYF. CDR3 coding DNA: TGTGCCAGCAGCTTAACAGCAGATACGCAGTATTTT.

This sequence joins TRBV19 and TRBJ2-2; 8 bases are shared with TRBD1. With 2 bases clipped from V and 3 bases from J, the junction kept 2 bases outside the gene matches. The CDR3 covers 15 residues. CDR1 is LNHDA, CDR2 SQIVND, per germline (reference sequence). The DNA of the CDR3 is TGTGCCAGTAGTATATTGGACAGGGACACCGGGGAGCTGTTTTTT. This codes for CASSILDRDTGELFF. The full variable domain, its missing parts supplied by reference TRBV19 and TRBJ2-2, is DGGITQSPKYLFRKEGQNVTLSCEQNLNHDAMYWYRQDPGQGLRLIYYSQIVNDFQKGDIAEGYSVSREKKESFPLTVTSAQKNPTAFYLCASSILDRDTGELFFGEGSRLTVL.

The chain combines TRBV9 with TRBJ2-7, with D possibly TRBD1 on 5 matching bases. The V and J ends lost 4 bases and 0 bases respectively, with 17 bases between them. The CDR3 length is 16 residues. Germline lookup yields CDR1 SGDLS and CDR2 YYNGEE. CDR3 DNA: TGTGCCAGCAGCCCCTGGGGTCAGGGAAGCTCCTACGAGCAGTACTTC. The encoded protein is CASSPWGQGSSYEQYF.

CDR3 in DNA: TGTGCCAGCAGTCCCCCAGATCCCCTGTACTATGGCTACACCTTC. It encodes CASSPPDPLYYGYTF. The chain uses TRBV7-9 and TRBJ1-2; D not certain. The CDR3 is made up of 15 amino acids. Germline assignment: CDR1 SEHNR and CDR2 FQNEAQ (reference sequence). Trimming removed 6 bases at V and 3 bases at J, with 17 bases between.

This CDR3 reads CASSRTGTGNTEAFF. As DNA, the CDR3 is TGCGCCAGCAGCCGCACCGGGACAGGAAACACTGAAGCTTTCTTT. This chain joins TRBV4-3 and TRBJ1-1, with 8 positions matching TRBD1. V was clipped by 4 bases and J by 2 bases; unmatched bases: 6. The V gene's germline CDR1 is LGHNA and CDR2 YSLEER. This CDR3 spans 15 amino acids.

This chain's CDR3 is CASSVGLGEQFF. DNA for the CDR3: TGTGCCAGCAGCGTGGGCCTCGGTGAGCAGTTCTTC. The genes are TRBV27 and TRBJ2-1; D is unclear. Between the trimmed V and J ends, which lost 6 bases and 9 bases, there was a span of 12 bases. Per germline, CDR1 MNHEY and CDR2 SMNVEV (reference sequence). The CDR3 totals 12 residues.

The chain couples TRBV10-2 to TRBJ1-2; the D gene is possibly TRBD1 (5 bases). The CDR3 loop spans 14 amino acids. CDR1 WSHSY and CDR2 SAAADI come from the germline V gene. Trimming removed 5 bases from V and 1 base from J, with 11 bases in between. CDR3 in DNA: TGCGCCAGCAGTCAGGGTGGGAATAACTATGGCTACACCTTC. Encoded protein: CASSQGGNNYGYTF.

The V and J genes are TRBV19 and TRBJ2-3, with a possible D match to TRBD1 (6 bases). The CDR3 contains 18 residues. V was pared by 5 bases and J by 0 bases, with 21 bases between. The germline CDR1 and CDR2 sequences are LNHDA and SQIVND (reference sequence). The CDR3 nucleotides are TGTGCCAGTAGTGTACAGGGCCCTCCTTCTCTTAGCACAGATACGCAGTATTTT. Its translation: CASSVQGPPSLSTDTQYF. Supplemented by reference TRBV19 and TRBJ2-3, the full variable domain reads DGGITQSPKYLFRKEGQNVTLSCEQNLNHDAMYWYRQDPGQGLRLIYYSQIVNDFQKGDIAEGYSVSREKKESFPLTVTSAQKNPTAFYLCASSVQGPPSLSTDTQYFGPGTRLTVL.

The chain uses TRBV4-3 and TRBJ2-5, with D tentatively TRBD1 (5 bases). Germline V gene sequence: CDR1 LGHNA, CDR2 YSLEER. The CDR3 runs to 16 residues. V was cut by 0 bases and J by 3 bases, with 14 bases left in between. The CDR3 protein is CASSQDYSGREETQYF. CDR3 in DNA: TGCGCCAGCAGCCAAGATTACTCGGGCAGGGAAGAGACCCAGTACTTC.

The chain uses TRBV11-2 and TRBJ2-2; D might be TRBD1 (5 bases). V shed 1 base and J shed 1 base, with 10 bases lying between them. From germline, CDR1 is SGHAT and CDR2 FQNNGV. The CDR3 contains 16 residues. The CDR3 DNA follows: TGTGCCAGCAGCTTAGGTCAAACAGGGAACACCGGGGAGCTGTTTTTT. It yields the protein CASSLGQTGNTGELFF.

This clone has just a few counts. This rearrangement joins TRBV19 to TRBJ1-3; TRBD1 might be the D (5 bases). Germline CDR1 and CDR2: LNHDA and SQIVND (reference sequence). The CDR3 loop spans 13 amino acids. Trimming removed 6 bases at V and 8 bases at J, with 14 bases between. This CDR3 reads CASRLQGPDTIYF. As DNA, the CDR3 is TGTGCCAGTAGGCTTCAGGGTCCGGACACCATATATTTT.

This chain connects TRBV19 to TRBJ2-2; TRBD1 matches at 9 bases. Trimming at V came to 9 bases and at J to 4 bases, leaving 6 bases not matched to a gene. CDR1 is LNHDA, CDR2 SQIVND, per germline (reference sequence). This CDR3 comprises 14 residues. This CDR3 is CASRGQGLTGELFF. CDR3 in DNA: TGTGCCAGCCGGGGACAGGGCCTCACCGGGGAGCTGTTTTTT.

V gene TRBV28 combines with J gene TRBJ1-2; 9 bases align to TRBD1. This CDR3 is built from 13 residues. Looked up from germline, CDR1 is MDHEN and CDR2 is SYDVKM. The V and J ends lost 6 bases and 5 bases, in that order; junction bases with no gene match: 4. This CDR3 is CASRGQGRYGYTF. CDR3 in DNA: TGTGCCAGCAGGGGACAGGGTCGGTATGGCTACACCTTC.

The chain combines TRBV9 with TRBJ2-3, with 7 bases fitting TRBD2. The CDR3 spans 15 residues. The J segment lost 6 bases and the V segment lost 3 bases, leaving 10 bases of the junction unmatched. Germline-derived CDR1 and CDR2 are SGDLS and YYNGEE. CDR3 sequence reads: CASSGGGGFTDTQYF. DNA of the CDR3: TGTGCCAGCAGCGGGGGGGGAGGGTTTACGGATACGCAGTATTTT.

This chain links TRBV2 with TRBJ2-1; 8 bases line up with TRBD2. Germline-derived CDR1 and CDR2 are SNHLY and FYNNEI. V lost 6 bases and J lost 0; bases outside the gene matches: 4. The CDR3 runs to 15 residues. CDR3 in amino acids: CASRAGTSSYNEQFF. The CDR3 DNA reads TGTGCCAGCAGAGCCGGGACTAGCTCCTACAATGAGCAGTTCTTC.

The CDR3 protein is CASSRQGATYEQYF. In nucleotides, the CDR3 is TGTGCCAGCAGCCGACAGGGCGCCACCTACGAGCAGTACTTC. The genes are TRBV27 and TRBJ2-7; 7 bases agree with TRBD1. The J segment lost 2 bases and the V segment lost 6 bases, leaving 7 bases of the junction unmatched. The CDR3 is 14 amino acids. Germline V CDR1 and CDR2: MNHEY, SMNVEV (reference sequence).

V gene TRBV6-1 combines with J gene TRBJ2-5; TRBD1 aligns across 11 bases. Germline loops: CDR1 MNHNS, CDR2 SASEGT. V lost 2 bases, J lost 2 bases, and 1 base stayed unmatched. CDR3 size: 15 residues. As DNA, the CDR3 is TGTGCCAGCAGTGAAAGGGACAGGGGGCAAGAGACCCAGTACTTC. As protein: CASSERDRGQETQYF.

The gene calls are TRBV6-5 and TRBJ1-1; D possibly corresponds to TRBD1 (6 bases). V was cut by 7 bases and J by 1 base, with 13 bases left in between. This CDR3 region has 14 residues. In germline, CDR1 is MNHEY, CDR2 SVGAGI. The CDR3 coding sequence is TGTGCCAGCATGGTTACAGGGAGGAACACTGAAGCTTTCTTT. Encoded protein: CASMVTGRNTEAFF.

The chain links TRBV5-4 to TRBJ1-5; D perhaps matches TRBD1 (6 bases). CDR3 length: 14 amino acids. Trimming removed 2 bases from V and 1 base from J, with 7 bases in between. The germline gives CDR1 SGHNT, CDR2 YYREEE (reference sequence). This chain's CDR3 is CASSFTGSNQPQHF. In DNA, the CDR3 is TGTGCCAGCAGCTTTACAGGGAGCAATCAGCCCCAGCATTTT. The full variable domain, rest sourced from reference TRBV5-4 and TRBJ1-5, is ETGVTQSPTHLIKTRGQQVTLRCSSQSGHNTVSWYQQALGQGPQFIFQYYREEENGRGNFPPRFSGLQFPNYSSELNVNALELDDSALYLCASSFTGSNQPQHFGDGTRLSIL.

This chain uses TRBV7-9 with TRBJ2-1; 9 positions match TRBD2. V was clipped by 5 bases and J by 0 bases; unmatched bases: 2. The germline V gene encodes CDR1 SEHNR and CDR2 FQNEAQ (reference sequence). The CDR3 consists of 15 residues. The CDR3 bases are TGTGCCAGCAGCGCGACTAGCGGCTCCTACAATGAGCAGTTCTTC. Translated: CASSATSGSYNEQFF.

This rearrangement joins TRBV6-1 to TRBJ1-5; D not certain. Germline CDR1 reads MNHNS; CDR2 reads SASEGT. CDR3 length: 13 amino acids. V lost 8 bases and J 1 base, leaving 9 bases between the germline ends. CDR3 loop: CASAVNSNQPQHF. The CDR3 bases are TGTGCCAGCGCGGTAAACAGCAATCAGCCCCAGCATTTT.

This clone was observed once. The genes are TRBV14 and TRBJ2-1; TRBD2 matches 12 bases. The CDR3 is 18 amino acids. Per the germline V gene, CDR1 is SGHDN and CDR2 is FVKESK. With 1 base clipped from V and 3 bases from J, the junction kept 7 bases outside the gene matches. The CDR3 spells CASSQGLAGALFYNEQFF. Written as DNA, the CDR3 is TGTGCCAGCAGCCAAGGACTAGCGGGAGCGCTCTTCTACAATGAGCAGTTCTTC.

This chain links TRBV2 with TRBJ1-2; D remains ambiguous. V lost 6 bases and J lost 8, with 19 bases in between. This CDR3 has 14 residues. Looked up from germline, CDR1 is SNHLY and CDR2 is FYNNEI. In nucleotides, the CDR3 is TGTGCCAGCAGCCGGGATCTCCGTGGTGAAGGCTACACCTTC. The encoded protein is CASSRDLRGEGYTF.